The clone carrying this TCR beta chain was observed at least ten times. Antigen unknown. This sample was included in a study of T-cell memory formation after mild COVID-19. General study points: Clones contracting across day 15 to 85 had a balanced CD4/CD8 profile; later expanding clones leaned CD4+.

With constant-segment primers, 5'RACE yielded cDNA libraries of TCR alpha and TCR beta that carried sample barcodes and UMIs. TCRdb redid the calling of the 5' RACE reads with MiXCR, one entry per CDR3 protein. The data show roughly 14,000 distinct CDR3 sequences, approximately 23% seen once. CDR3 size: 14 residues. The germline V gene encodes CDR1 MNHEY and CDR2 SVGAGI. J was trimmed by 4 bases and V by 6 bases; bases with no gene match: 8. This TCR came from a man between 18 and 35 years old who had mild COVID-19 (a few samples of this study predate the infection). Cell type and time point are not known. The V call is TRBV6-5, the J call TRBJ1-2, with 7 nucleotides matching TRBD1. Sequenced: PBMCs or a T cell subset sorted from them (not recorded which). The CDR3 region is CASSRYRGSYGYTF. The CDR3 DNA follows: TGTGCCAGCAGCCGATACAGGGGTAGCTATGGCTACACCTTC.